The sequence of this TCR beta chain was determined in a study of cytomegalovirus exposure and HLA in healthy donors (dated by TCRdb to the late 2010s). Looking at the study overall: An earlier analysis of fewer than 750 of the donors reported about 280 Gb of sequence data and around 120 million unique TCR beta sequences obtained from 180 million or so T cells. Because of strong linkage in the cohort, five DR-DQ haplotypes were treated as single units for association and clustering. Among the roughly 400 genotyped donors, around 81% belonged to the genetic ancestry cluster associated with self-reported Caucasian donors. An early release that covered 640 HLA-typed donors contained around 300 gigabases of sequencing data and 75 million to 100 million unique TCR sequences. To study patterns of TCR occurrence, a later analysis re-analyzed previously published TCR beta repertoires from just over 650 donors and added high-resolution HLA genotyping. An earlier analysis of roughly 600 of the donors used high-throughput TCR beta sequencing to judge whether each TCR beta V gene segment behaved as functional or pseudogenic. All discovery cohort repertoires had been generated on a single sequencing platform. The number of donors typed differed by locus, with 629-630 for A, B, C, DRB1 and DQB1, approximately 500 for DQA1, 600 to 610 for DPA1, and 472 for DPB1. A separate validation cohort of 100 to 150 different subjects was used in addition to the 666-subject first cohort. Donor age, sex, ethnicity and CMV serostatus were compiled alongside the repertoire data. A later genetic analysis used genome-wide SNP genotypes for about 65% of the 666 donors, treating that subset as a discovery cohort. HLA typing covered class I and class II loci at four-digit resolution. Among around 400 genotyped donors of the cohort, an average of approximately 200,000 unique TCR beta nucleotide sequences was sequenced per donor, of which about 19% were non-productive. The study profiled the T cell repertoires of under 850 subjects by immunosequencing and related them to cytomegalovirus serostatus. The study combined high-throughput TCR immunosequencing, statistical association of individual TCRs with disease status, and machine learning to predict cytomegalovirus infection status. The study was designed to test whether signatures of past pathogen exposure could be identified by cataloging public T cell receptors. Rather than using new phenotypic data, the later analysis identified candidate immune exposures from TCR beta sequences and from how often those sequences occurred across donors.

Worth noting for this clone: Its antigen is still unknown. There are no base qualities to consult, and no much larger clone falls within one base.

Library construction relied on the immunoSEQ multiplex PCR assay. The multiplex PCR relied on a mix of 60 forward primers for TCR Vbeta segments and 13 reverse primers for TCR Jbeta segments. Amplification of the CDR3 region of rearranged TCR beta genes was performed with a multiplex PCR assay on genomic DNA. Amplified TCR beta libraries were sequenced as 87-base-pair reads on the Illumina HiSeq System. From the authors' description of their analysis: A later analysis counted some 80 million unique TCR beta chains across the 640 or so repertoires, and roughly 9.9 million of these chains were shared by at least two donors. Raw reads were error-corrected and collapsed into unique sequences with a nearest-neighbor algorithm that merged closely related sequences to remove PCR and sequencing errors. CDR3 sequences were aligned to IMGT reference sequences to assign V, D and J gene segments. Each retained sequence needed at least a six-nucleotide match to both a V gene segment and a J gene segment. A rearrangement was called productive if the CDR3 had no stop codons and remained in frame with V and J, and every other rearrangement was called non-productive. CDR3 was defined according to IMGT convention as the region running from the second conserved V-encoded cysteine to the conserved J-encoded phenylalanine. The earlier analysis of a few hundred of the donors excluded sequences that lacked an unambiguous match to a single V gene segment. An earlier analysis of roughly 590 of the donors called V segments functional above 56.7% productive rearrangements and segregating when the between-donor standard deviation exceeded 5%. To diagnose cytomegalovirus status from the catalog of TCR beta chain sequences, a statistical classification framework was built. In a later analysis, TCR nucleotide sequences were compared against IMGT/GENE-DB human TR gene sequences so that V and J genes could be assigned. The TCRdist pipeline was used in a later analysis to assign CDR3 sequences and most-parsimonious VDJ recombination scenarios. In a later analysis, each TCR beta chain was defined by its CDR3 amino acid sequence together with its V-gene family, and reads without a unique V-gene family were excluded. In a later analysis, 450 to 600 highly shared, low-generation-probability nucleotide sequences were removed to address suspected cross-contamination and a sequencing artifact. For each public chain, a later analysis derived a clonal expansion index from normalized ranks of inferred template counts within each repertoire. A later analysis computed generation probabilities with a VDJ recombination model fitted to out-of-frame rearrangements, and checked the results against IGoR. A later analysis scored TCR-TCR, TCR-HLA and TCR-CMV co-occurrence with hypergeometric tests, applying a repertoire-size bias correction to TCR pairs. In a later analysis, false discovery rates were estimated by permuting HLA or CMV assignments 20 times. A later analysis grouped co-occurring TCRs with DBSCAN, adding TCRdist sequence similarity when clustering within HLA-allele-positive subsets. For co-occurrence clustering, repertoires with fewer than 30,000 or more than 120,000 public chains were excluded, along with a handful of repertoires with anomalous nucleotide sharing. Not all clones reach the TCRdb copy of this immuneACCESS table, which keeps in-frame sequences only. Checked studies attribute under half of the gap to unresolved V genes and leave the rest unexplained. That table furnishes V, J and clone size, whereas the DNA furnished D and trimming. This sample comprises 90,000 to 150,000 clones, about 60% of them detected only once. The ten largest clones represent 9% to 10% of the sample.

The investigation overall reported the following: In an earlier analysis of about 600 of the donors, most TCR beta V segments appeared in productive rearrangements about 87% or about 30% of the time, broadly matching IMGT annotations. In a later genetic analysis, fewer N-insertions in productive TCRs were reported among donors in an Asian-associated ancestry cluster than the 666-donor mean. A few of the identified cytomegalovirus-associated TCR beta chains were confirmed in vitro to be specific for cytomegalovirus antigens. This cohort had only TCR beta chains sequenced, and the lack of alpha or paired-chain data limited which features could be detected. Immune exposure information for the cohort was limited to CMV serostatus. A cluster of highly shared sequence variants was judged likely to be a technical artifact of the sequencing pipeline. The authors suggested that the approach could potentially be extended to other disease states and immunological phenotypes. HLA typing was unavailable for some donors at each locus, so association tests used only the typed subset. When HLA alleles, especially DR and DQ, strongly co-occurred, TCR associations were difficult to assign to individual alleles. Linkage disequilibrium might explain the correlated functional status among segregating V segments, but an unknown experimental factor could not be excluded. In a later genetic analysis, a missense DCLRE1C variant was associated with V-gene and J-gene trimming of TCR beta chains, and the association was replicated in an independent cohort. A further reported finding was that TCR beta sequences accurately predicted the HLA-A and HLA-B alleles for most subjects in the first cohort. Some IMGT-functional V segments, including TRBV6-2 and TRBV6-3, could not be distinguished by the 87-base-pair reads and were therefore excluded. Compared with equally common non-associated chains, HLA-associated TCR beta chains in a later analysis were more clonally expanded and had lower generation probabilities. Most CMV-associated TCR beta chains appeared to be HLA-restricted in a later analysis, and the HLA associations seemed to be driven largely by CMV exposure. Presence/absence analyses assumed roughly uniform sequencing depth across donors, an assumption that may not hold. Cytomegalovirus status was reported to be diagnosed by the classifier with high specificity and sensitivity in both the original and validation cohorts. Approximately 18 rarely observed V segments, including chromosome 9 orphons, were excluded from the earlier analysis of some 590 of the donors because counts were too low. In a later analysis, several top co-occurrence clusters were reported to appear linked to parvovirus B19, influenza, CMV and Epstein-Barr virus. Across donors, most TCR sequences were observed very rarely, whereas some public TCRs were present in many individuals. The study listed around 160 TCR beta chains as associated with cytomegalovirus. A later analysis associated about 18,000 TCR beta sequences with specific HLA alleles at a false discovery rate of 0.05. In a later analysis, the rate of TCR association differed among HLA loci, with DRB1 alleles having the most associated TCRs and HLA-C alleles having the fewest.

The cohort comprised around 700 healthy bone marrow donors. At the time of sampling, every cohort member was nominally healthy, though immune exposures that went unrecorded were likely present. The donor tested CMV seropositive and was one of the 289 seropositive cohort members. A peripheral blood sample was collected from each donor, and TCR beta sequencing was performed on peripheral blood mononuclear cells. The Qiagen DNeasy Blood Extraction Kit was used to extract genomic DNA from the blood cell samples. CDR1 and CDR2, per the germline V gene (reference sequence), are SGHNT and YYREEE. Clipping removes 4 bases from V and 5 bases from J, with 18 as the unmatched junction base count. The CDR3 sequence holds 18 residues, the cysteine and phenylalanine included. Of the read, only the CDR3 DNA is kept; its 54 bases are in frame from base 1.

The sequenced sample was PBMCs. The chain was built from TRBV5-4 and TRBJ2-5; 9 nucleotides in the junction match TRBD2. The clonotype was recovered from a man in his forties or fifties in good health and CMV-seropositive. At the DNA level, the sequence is TGTGCCAGCAGCCCGACGGGAGGCGGGAGGGCCTCCCGGGAGACCCAGTACTTC. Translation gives CASSPTGGGRASRETQYF. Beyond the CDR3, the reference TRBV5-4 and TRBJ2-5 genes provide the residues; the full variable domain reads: ETGVTQSPTHLIKTRGQQVTLRCSSQSGHNTVSWYQQALGQGPQFIFQYYREEENGRGNFPPRFSGLQFPNYSSELNVNALELDDSALYLCASSPTGGGRASRETQYFGPGTRLLVL.